One and the same sample provided the 20 T cell receptor beta chains below, sequenced in a study of OX40 agonist ivuxolimab in advanced cancers. Only in-frame clones appear in the TCRdb table, and some are missing; sequencing was by immunoSEQ multiplex PCR. The top ten clones hold roughly 2.7% of a sample with some 70,000 clones, about 85% of them seen once. This sample comprised CD4+ or CD8+ T cells sorted from blood, obtained in a trial of the OX40 agonist ivuxolimab. These receptors were obtained from an adult with an advanced solid tumor such as melanoma, head and neck, liver or kidney cancer.

The V and J genes are TRBV7-9 and TRBJ1-4; 8 bases agree with TRBD1. Germline V gene lookup returns CDR1 SEHNR and CDR2 FQNEAQ (reference sequence). This CDR3 contains 17 residues. The trim removed 8 bases at V and 0 bases at J, leaving 11 bases unmatched. CDR3 sequence reads: CASSDRARTTTNEKLFF. DNA for the CDR3: TGTGCCAGCTCGGACAGGGCTAGGACTACAACTAATGAAAAACTGTTTTTT.

This clone is medium-sized by share. Written as DNA, the CDR3 is TGTGCCAGCACCCGAGGGGGTGAAGCTTTCTTT. This sequence encodes CASTRGGEAFF. This chain uses TRBV6-6 with TRBJ1-1; tentatively, D is TRBD1 (6 bases). V dropped 7 bases and J dropped 7 bases, with 10 bases sitting between them. Germline-derived CDR1 and CDR2 are MNHNY and SVGAGI (reference sequence). The CDR3 totals 11 residues.

J is TRBJ1-1 and V is TRBV4-3; D gene unclear. Per germline, CDR1 LGHNA and CDR2 YSLEER. The CDR3 totals 15 residues. V gave up 0 bases and J gave up 3 bases, with 11 bases separating them. In DNA, the CDR3 is TGCGCCAGCAGCCAAGAGGGCAGGTCGGACACTGAAGCTTTCTTT. As protein: CASSQEGRSDTEAFF.

Comments on this clone: Compared with germline, one end of the junction differs, possibly owing to a read error. The J gene is TRBJ1-1, the V gene TRBV7-2; D may be TRBD1 (6 bases). This CDR3 is built from 14 residues. CDR1 SGHTA and CDR2 FQGNSA come from the germline V gene. Here the CDR3 reads CASTLTQGNTEAFF. The CDR3 nucleotides read TGTGCCAGCACCTTAACACAGGGAAACACTGAAGCTTTCTTT.

The table lists this clone with a few counts. The genes are TRBV28 and TRBJ1-4; 8 bases fit TRBD1. V dropped 5 bases and J dropped 8; count of bases not matched to a gene: 10. The CDR3 extends over 15 amino acids. Germline CDR1 reads MDHEN; CDR2 reads SYDVKM. DNA for the CDR3: TGTGCCAGCAGTCTCACAGGGGGGAGGGAGGAAAAACTGTTTTTT. It translates to CASSLTGGREEKLFF.

The chain joins TRBV10-1 to TRBJ2-1; tentatively, D is TRBD2 (6 bases). Germline loops: CDR1 WNHNN, CDR2 SYGVQD (reference sequence). Trimming shortened V by 0 bases and J by 6 bases, and 9 bases separated the two germline ends. The CDR3 contains 14 residues. This CDR3 is CASSESDYSNEQFF. Written as DNA, the CDR3 is TGCGCCAGCAGTGAGTCGGACTACTCCAATGAGCAGTTCTTC.

V usage is TRBV11-2 and J usage is TRBJ2-7, with D possibly matching TRBD1 (5 bases). The CDR3 is 14 amino acids. Looked up from germline, CDR1 is SGHAT and CDR2 is FQNNGV. With 0 bases removed from V and 6 bases from J, the gap between germline ends came to 12 bases. The CDR3 nucleotides are TGTGCCAGCAGCTTAGAAAGGACACCCCGCGAGCAGTACTTC. This translates into CASSLERTPREQYF.

J is TRBJ2-1 and V is TRBV5-6; the match to TRBD2 covers 10 bases. The CDR3 runs 14 residues. Germline values: CDR1 SGHDT, CDR2 YYEEEE. The V and J ends lost 6 bases and 8 bases, in that order; junction bases with no gene match: 8. In DNA form, the CDR3 reads TGTGCCAGCATTCGGGCTAGCGGGAGTGATGAGCAGTTCTTC. Protein product: CASIRASGSDEQFF.

This sequence joins TRBV5-4 and TRBJ2-2, with 16 bases matching TRBD2. V lost 4 bases and J lost 7; bases outside the gene matches: 7. This CDR3 spans 17 amino acids. Germline V gene data show CDR1 as SGHNT and CDR2 as YYREEE (reference sequence). CDR3 residues: CASSEGLAGGPGGELFF. For the CDR3, the DNA is TGTGCCAGCAGCGAGGGACTAGCGGGAGGGCCCGGCGGGGAGCTGTTTTTT.

The V call is TRBV15, the J call TRBJ2-5; D may match TRBD1 or TRBD2 (5 bases each). The V and J ends lost 0 bases and 11 bases respectively, with 22 bases between them. This CDR3 has 16 residues. Germline V gene sequence: CDR1 LNHNV, CDR2 YYDKDF (reference sequence). The CDR3 coding sequence is TGTGCCACCAGCAGAGATAAGCAGCCAACTGGGGGTGAGCAGTACTTC. Its translation is CATSRDKQPTGGEQYF. The entire variable domain, with the rest obtained from reference TRBV15 and TRBJ2-5, is as follows: DAMVIQNPRYQVTQFGKPVTLSCSQTLNHNVMYWYQQKSSQAPKLLFHYYDKDFNNEADTPDNFQSRRPNTSFCFLDIRSPGLGDTAMYLCATSRDKQPTGGEQYFGPGTRLLVL.

The chain has TRBV21-1 and TRBJ1-4. TRBV21-1 is recorded as a pseudogene. This CDR3 comprises 17 residues. CDR3 sequence: CASSKEGSRDLGEKLFF. CDR3 nucleotides: TGTGCCAGCAGCAAAGAGGGTTCACGGGACCTGGGTGAAAAACTGTTTTTT.

The chain recombines TRBV30 with TRBJ2-6, with 7 nucleotides matching TRBD1. With V trimmed by 7 bases and J by 4 bases, 13 bases remained unmatched. This CDR3 has 16 residues. CDR1 is GTSNPN and CDR2 is SVGIG in the germline V gene (reference sequence). This CDR3 reads CAFQLKQGFGANVLTF. The CDR3 nucleotides read TGTGCCTTCCAACTTAAACAGGGGTTCGGGGCCAACGTCCTGACTTTC.

The genes are TRBV28 and TRBJ2-1; tentatively, D is TRBD2 (5 bases). Per germline, CDR1 MDHEN and CDR2 SYDVKM. Trimming took 3 bases from V and 7 from J, leaving 16 bases between them. The CDR3 contains 15 residues. The CDR3 sequence: CASSFADWVRNEQFF. The CDR3 DNA reads TGTGCCAGCAGTTTCGCGGACTGGGTTAGGAATGAGCAGTTCTTC.

V and J are TRBV5-6 and TRBJ1-2; 7 nucleotides match TRBD1. The V and J ends lost 3 bases and 5 bases, in that order; junction bases with no gene match: 7. The germline gives CDR1 SGHDT, CDR2 YYEEEE. The CDR3 runs 14 residues. The CDR3: CASSYNRGGYGYTF. The CDR3 DNA is TGTGCCAGCAGCTATAACAGGGGTGGTTATGGCTACACCTTC.

The chain couples TRBV6-5 to TRBJ2-7; D gene ambiguous. CDR3 length: 16 residues. CDR1 is MNHEY and CDR2 is SVGAGI in the germline V gene. The V end was cut by 0 bases, the J end by 3 bases, with 15 bases between. CDR3 residues: CASSYSPAISSYEQYF. DNA of the CDR3: TGTGCCAGCAGTTACTCTCCAGCCATATCAAGCTACGAGCAGTACTTC.

This chain connects TRBV6-5 to TRBJ1-1; weak D call: TRBD1 (6 bases). The germline CDR1 and CDR2 sequences are MNHEY and SVGAGI. The V end lost 0 bases, the J end lost 1 base, and 9 bases lay between the germline ends. The CDR3 has 15 amino acids. The DNA for the CDR3 is TGTGCCAGCAGTTACTCGGGGGGGGCGAACACTGAAGCTTTCTTT. Its protein product is CASSYSGGANTEAFF.

The chain carries TRBV10-3 and TRBJ2-7; D possibly corresponds to TRBD2 (6 bases). This CDR3 contains 14 residues. Trimming removed 2 bases at V and 12 bases at J, with 20 bases between. Per germline, CDR1 ENHRY and CDR2 SYGVKD. The CDR3 spells CAISETEASGAPYF. The CDR3, as DNA: TGTGCCATCAGTGAGACTGAAGCCTCGGGAGCTCCGTACTTC.

This clone occurred once. The rearrangement joins TRBV7-2 to TRBJ2-3; tentatively, D is TRBD2 (6 bases). V gave up 3 bases and J gave up 1 base, with 11 bases separating them. CDR3 size: 15 residues. Germline CDR1 is SGHTA and CDR2 is FQGNSA. For the CDR3, the DNA is TGTGCCAGCAGCTTCGGGGGAGGAGGCACAGATACGCAGTATTTT. This gives the protein CASSFGGGGTDTQYF.

V and J are TRBV5-4 and TRBJ1-4, with D perhaps TRBD1 (5 bases). V was shortened by 2 bases and J by 5 bases, with 13 bases between the two germline ends. CDR1 and CDR2 (germline): SGHNT, YYREEE (reference sequence). The length of the CDR3 is 15 residues. The CDR3, as DNA: TGTGCCAGCAGCTTATCTGGACATCGGAATGAAAAACTGTTTTTT. It is translated as CASSLSGHRNEKLFF.

V usage is TRBV14 and J usage is TRBJ1-2, with a tentative D call TRBD1 (5 bases). The V gene lost 1 base and the J gene lost 4 bases, with 13 bases spanning the gap. Germline CDR1 reads SGHDN; CDR2 reads FVKESK. This CDR3 is 15 amino acids long. In DNA, the CDR3 is TGTGCCAGCAGCCAAGGTGGGGCCGTTGGCTATGGCTACACCTTC. Translation: CASSQGGAVGYGYTF.